This is a list of T cell receptor beta chains from one sample in a study of cytomegalovirus exposure and HLA in healthy donors. Clones were sequenced by immunoSEQ multiplex PCR, and TCRdb holds only the in-frame ones, with some missing. Among under 130,000 clones listed, around 79% were seen once. Sample: PBMCs. The receptors stem from a woman aged 40 to 50 in good health and CMV-seronegative. CDR3s include the opening cysteine and the closing phenylalanine or tryptophan. The order of the fields is clone size, D gene, J gene, V gene, CDR3 DNA, CDR3 protein. A D gene is named only where the DNA matches it firmly. Clone size, where shown, is once, few, many, or a class for clones that have expanded.

clone size: NA
D gene: TRBD2
J gene: TRBJ2-1
V gene: TRBV4-1
CDR3 DNA: TGCGCCAGCAGCCTACTGACTAGCGGGGGGCCAAACAATGAGCAGTTCTTC
CDR3 protein: CASSLLTSGGPNNEQFF

clone size: NA
D gene: NA
J gene: TRBJ2-5
V gene: TRBV4-3
CDR3 DNA: TGCGCCAGCAGCCAAGGGACCGGGGACCAAGAGACCCAGTACTTC
CDR3 protein: CASSQGTGDQETQYF

clone size: NA
D gene: NA
J gene: TRBJ2-5
V gene: TRBV7-9
CDR3 DNA: TGTGCCTACATCAGGAGCGGAGAAGAGACCCAGTACTTC
CDR3 protein: CAYIRSGEETQYF

clone size: NA
D gene: NA
J gene: TRBJ1-3
V gene: TRBV7-2
CDR3 DNA: TGTGCCAGCAGCTTAACCCCGTCGACGCGGGGCGGAAACACCATATATTTT
CDR3 protein: CASSLTPSTRGGNTIYF

clone size: NA
D gene: TRBD2
J gene: TRBJ2-7
V gene: TRBV28
CDR3 DNA: TGTGCCAGCAGCCCAGCGGGAGATCCCTACGAGCAGTACTTC
CDR3 protein: CASSPAGDPYEQYF

clone size: NA
D gene: TRBD2
J gene: TRBJ2-7
V gene: TRBV11-2
CDR3 DNA: TGTGCCAGCAGCGAAAATAGCGGGAGGGCCCAGTTTGCCTACGAGCAGTACTTC
CDR3 protein: CASSENSGRAQFAYEQYF

clone size: NA
D gene: NA
J gene: TRBJ1-1
V gene: TRBV29-1
CDR3 DNA: TGCAGCGTTACACAGGGTAACACTGAAGCTTTCTTT
CDR3 protein: CSVTQGNTEAFF

clone size: NA
D gene: TRBD1
J gene: TRBJ1-2
V gene: TRBV7-9
CDR3 DNA: TGTGCCAGCAGCCCTCCGGGACAGGGGTCCTATGGCTACACCTTC
CDR3 protein: CASSPPGQGSYGYTF

clone size: NA
D gene: NA
J gene: TRBJ1-3
V gene: TRBV7-9
CDR3 DNA: TGTTCCAGCAGCTTAGCGAAGGACAGCGTCTCTGGAAACACCATATATTTT
CDR3 protein: CSSSLAKDSVSGNTIYF

clone size: NA
D gene: NA
J gene: TRBJ2-3
V gene: TRBV7-9
CDR3 DNA: TGTGCCAGCAGCTCCACAGGGTTGGCAGATACGCAGTATTTT
CDR3 protein: CASSSTGLADTQYF

clone size: NA
D gene: TRBD2
J gene: TRBJ2-5
V gene: TRBV7-2
CDR3 DNA: TGTGCCAGCAGCGCGACCGGGACTAGCGGGGGTAGGGAGCAGTACTTC
CDR3 protein: CASSATGTSGGREQYF

clone size: NA
D gene: TRBD2
J gene: TRBJ2-1
V gene: TRBV7-8
CDR3 DNA: TGTGCCAGCAGCTTAAAAAGGACGGGGGGAACCTACAATGAGCAGTTCTTC
CDR3 protein: CASSLKRTGGTYNEQFF

clone size: once
D gene: NA
J gene: TRBJ2-2
V gene: TRBV6-4
CDR3 DNA: TGTGCCAGCAGTGATCCCGGGACACCAACCGGGGAGCTGTTTTTT
CDR3 protein: CASSDPGTPTGELFF

clone size: NA
D gene: TRBD2
J gene: TRBJ2-1
V gene: TRBV27
CDR3 DNA: TGTGCCAGCAGTCCGGGACTAGCGGGAGGCCGTTACGGAAATGAGCAGTTCTTC
CDR3 protein: CASSPGLAGGRYGNEQFF

clone size: NA
D gene: NA
J gene: TRBJ1-2
V gene: TRBV27
CDR3 DNA: TGTGCCACCACATTAGGAGGTTATGGCTACACCTTC
CDR3 protein: CATTLGGYGYTF

clone size: NA
D gene: TRBD1
J gene: TRBJ1-2
V gene: TRBV28
CDR3 DNA: TGTGCCAGCAGTCGGGACAGGGGTTCTGAGAATGGCTACACCTTC
CDR3 protein: CASSRDRGSENGYTF

clone size: NA
D gene: TRBD2
J gene: TRBJ2-3
V gene: TRBV10-1
CDR3 DNA: TGCGCCAGCAGTGACTCTGGACTAGCGGGAGACACAGATACGCAGTATTTT
CDR3 protein: CASSDSGLAGDTDTQYF

clone size: NA
D gene: NA
J gene: TRBJ2-2
V gene: TRBV5-1
CDR3 DNA: TGCGCCAGCAGCTGGGGGGTCGCGAACACCGGGGAGCTGTTTTTT
CDR3 protein: CASSWGVANTGELFF

clone size: few
D gene: TRBD1
J gene: TRBJ1-1
V gene: TRBV2
CDR3 DNA: TGTGCCAGCAGGGGACAGGGGGCTAGCACTGAAGCTTTCTTT
CDR3 protein: CASRGQGASTEAFF

clone size: NA
D gene: TRBD2
J gene: TRBJ2-7
V gene: TRBV2
CDR3 DNA: TGTGCCAGCAGCGCTCCGGGACTAGCGGGCTTCTACGAGCAGTACTTC
CDR3 protein: CASSAPGLAGFYEQYF

clone size: NA
D gene: TRBD1
J gene: TRBJ2-4
V gene: TRBV19
CDR3 DNA: TGTGCCAGTAGTAGTACAGGGGAGTTAGCCAAAAACATTCAGTACTTC
CDR3 protein: CASSSTGELAKNIQYF

clone size: NA
D gene: NA
J gene: TRBJ2-1
V gene: TRBV11-3
CDR3 DNA: TGTGCCAGCAGCCCTGACAGATACTCCTACAATGAGCAGTTCTTC
CDR3 protein: CASSPDRYSYNEQFF

clone size: NA
D gene: NA
J gene: TRBJ2-1
V gene: TRBV5-1
CDR3 DNA: TGCGCCAGCAGGCAACAGGGCTCGAAGGACAATGAGCAGTTCTTC
CDR3 protein: CASRQQGSKDNEQFF

clone size: once
D gene: NA
J gene: TRBJ1-1
V gene: TRBV7-8
CDR3 DNA: TGTGCCAGCAGCTTCAGGCCTTCTCTTGAAGCTTTCTTT
CDR3 protein: CASSFRPSLEAFF

clone size: NA
D gene: NA
J gene: TRBJ2-1
V gene: TRBV5-6
CDR3 DNA: TGTGCCAGCAATGAGTACGTTCAGCGCGCCTACAATGAGCAGTTCTTC
CDR3 protein: CASNEYVQRAYNEQFF

clone size: NA
D gene: NA
J gene: TRBJ1-4
V gene: TRBV7-2
CDR3 DNA: TGTGCCAGCAGCGACCCTACAGGGTCTAATGAAAAACTGTTTTTT
CDR3 protein: CASSDPTGSNEKLFF

clone size: NA
D gene: NA
J gene: TRBJ1-3
V gene: TRBV7-9
CDR3 DNA: TGTGCCAGCAGCTTTGGAGGCTCTGGAAACACCATATATTTT
CDR3 protein: CASSFGGSGNTIYF

clone size: NA
D gene: TRBD1
J gene: TRBJ1-2
V gene: TRBV28
CDR3 DNA: TGTGCCAGCAGTTTATCAGCAGGGGGAGGAGGCTACACCTTC
CDR3 protein: CASSLSAGGGGYTF

clone size: NA
D gene: NA
J gene: TRBJ2-4
V gene: TRBV2
CDR3 DNA: TGTGCCAGCAGGGATTACAGGGAAAGGGCTCCCAAAAACATTCAGTACTTC
CDR3 protein: CASRDYRERAPKNIQYF

clone size: NA
D gene: NA
J gene: TRBJ1-4
V gene: TRBV7-2
CDR3 DNA: TGTGCCAGCAGCGAGGGAGGGCTGAATGAAAAACTGTTTTTT
CDR3 protein: CASSEGGLNEKLFF

clone size: NA
D gene: TRBD1
J gene: TRBJ1-6
V gene: TRBV30
CDR3 DNA: TGTGCCTGTACCGGGACAGGGTTTTCGGGTCGTTCACCCCTCCACTTT
CDR3 protein: CACTGTGFSGRSPLHF

clone size: NA
D gene: NA
J gene: TRBJ1-2
V gene: TRBV6-1
CDR3 DNA: TGTGCCAGCAGCCCCCGGGAAAACTATGGCTACACCTTC
CDR3 protein: CASSPRENYGYTF

clone size: NA
D gene: NA
J gene: TRBJ1-6
V gene: TRBV27
CDR3 DNA: TGTGCCAGCAGTGGACTTAATTCACCCCTCCACTTT
CDR3 protein: CASSGLNSPLHF

clone size: NA
D gene: TRBD1
J gene: TRBJ1-5
V gene: TRBV6-1
CDR3 DNA: TGTGCCAGCAGTGAAAGGCGGACAGGGGGCAATCAGCCCCAGCATTTT
CDR3 protein: CASSERRTGGNQPQHF

clone size: NA
D gene: TRBD2
J gene: TRBJ2-1
V gene: TRBV7-8
CDR3 DNA: TGTGCCAGCAGCTTAGGCGGGGGACTAGCTGTCTTC
CDR3 protein: CASSLGGGLAVF

clone size: NA
D gene: NA
J gene: TRBJ2-1
V gene: TRBV7-9
CDR3 DNA: TGTGCCGGAAGAACCTCGGGACACCAGAATGAGCAGTTCTTC
CDR3 protein: CAGRTSGHQNEQFF

clone size: few
D gene: NA
J gene: TRBJ2-7
V gene: TRBV9
CDR3 DNA: TGTGCCAGCAGCGCTGCTGGTGCCTACGAGCAGTACTTC
CDR3 protein: CASSAAGAYEQYF

clone size: NA
D gene: TRBD1
J gene: TRBJ2-1
V gene: TRBV5-4
CDR3 DNA: TGTGCCAGCAGCTCGAGACAGGGGGAGTGGAATGAGCAGTTCTTC
CDR3 protein: CASSSRQGEWNEQFF

clone size: NA
D gene: NA
J gene: TRBJ2-3
V gene: TRBV14
CDR3 DNA: TGTGCCAGCAGCGGCGGGGCAGATACGCAGTATTTT
CDR3 protein: CASSGGADTQYF

clone size: NA
D gene: TRBD1
J gene: TRBJ1-3
V gene: TRBV30
CDR3 DNA: TGTGCCTGGAACCCGACAGGGGCCTCTGGAAACACCATATATTTT
CDR3 protein: CAWNPTGASGNTIYF

clone size: NA
D gene: NA
J gene: TRBJ2-7
V gene: TRBV21-1
CDR3 DNA: TGTGCCAGCAGCAACGACCTCTGGGCGTGGCAGTACTTC
CDR3 protein: CASSNDLWAWQYF

clone size: NA
D gene: NA
J gene: TRBJ2-3
V gene: TRBV5-1
CDR3 DNA: TGCGCCAGCAGCCTCAGGGGAGTCGGGACAGATACGCAGTATTTT
CDR3 protein: CASSLRGVGTDTQYF

clone size: NA
D gene: NA
J gene: TRBJ2-7
V gene: TRBV28
CDR3 DNA: TGTGCCAGCAGTTCCCACCCAGGGGCCGAGCAGTACTTC
CDR3 protein: CASSSHPGAEQYF

clone size: NA
D gene: NA
J gene: TRBJ1-1
V gene: TRBV2
CDR3 DNA: TGTGCCAGTCGGGAGGTGAACACTGAAGCTTTCTTT
CDR3 protein: CASREVNTEAFF

clone size: few
D gene: NA
J gene: TRBJ2-7
V gene: TRBV6-5
CDR3 DNA: TGTGCCAGCAGTTACTCCAGGGGCGGTTCCTACGAGCAGTACTTC
CDR3 protein: CASSYSRGGSYEQYF

clone size: NA
D gene: NA
J gene: TRBJ1-1
V gene: TRBV6-1
CDR3 DNA: TGTGCCAGCAGTGAAGAATCCAGGCTGAACACTGAAGCTTTCTTT
CDR3 protein: CASSEESRLNTEAFF

clone size: few
D gene: TRBD2
J gene: TRBJ2-5
V gene: TRBV11-2
CDR3 DNA: TGTGCCAGCAGCCGTTTACTAGCGGATCAAGAGACCCAGTACTTC
CDR3 protein: CASSRLLADQETQYF

clone size: few
D gene: NA
J gene: TRBJ2-1
V gene: TRBV19
CDR3 DNA: TGTGCCAGTAGTATGGAATTGGTCCGGGACTGGAGCGACAATGAGCAGTTCTTC
CDR3 protein: CASSMELVRDWSDNEQFF

clone size: NA
D gene: TRBD1
J gene: TRBJ2-2
V gene: TRBV9
CDR3 DNA: TGTGCCAGCAGCCCTTTGGGACAGGGGATCGCCGGGGAGCTGTTTTTT
CDR3 protein: CASSPLGQGIAGELFF

clone size: once
D gene: NA
J gene: TRBJ1-1
V gene: TRBV30
CDR3 DNA: TGTGCCTGGAGAGGGAGGTTTGAAGCTTTCTTT
CDR3 protein: CAWRGRFEAFF

clone size: NA
D gene: NA
J gene: TRBJ2-3
V gene: TRBV28
CDR3 DNA: TGTGCCAGCAGTTTCGGAGGGGCGAACACAGATACGCAGTATTTT
CDR3 protein: CASSFGGANTDTQYF

clone size: once
D gene: NA
J gene: TRBJ2-1
V gene: TRBV7-2
CDR3 DNA: TGTGCCAGCAGCCAGTCCCAGAACAATGAGCAGTTCTTC
CDR3 protein: CASSQSQNNEQFF

clone size: NA
D gene: NA
J gene: TRBJ2-1
V gene: TRBV7-9
CDR3 DNA: TGTGCCAGCAGCTTTAGCGCTGATGAGCAGTTCTTC
CDR3 protein: CASSFSADEQFF

clone size: NA
D gene: TRBD2
J gene: TRBJ2-5
V gene: TRBV11-2
CDR3 DNA: TGTGCCAGCAGCTTAGGGACTAGCGGGGGCGTTGTAGAGACCCAGTACTTC
CDR3 protein: CASSLGTSGGVVETQYF

clone size: NA
D gene: NA
J gene: TRBJ1-2
V gene: TRBV28
CDR3 DNA: TGTGCCAGCAGCCGAGACGGAGCCCCAAACTATGGCTACACCTTC
CDR3 protein: CASSRDGAPNYGYTF

clone size: NA
D gene: NA
J gene: TRBJ1-3
V gene: TRBV28
CDR3 DNA: TGTGCCAGCAGGCCGCCGGGGGTAACAGGAAACACCATATATTTT
CDR3 protein: CASRPPGVTGNTIYF

clone size: NA
D gene: NA
J gene: TRBJ1-4
V gene: TRBV5-1
CDR3 DNA: TGCGCCAGCAGGTGGACACCAAGTGAGGCCGAAAAACTGTTTTTT
CDR3 protein: CASRWTPSEAEKLFF